The 30 T cell receptor beta chains reported below all come from one sample, sequenced in a study of immune cell composition in non-small cell lung cancer. The table came from immunoSEQ multiplex PCR; TCRdb's copy has only in-frame clones and leaves some out. The table has several thousand clones, around 75% seen once. The sequenced sample was lung tumor tissue. The receptor set was obtained from a human donor with non-small cell lung cancer.

The gene calls are TRBV30 and TRBJ1-4; possibly TRBD1 for D (6 bases). Per the germline V gene, CDR1 is GTSNPN and CDR2 is SVGIG (reference sequence). The CDR3 loop spans 16 amino acids. With 3 bases removed from V and 8 bases from J, the gap between germline ends came to 22 bases. This CDR3 is CAWRNRGGAVGEKLFF. The CDR3 nucleotides read TGTGCCTGGAGGAACCGTGGGGGGGCCGTAGGGGAAAAACTGTTTTTT. Looking up the rest from reference TRBV30 and TRBJ1-4 gives the full variable domain: SQTIHQWPATLVQPVGSPLSLECTVEGTSNPNLYWYRQAAGRGLQLLFYSVGIGQISSEVPQNLSASRPQDRQFILSSKKLLLSDSGFYLCAWRNRGGAVGEKLFFGSGTQLSVL.

The chain carries TRBV7-9 and TRBJ1-5, with 9 nucleotides matching TRBD1. The CDR3 loop spans 14 amino acids. V gave up 5 bases and J gave up 4 bases; unmatched junction bases: 3. CDR1 and CDR2 from the germline V gene are SEHNR and FQNEAQ (reference sequence). CDR3 bases: TGTGCCAGCAGCGCGGACAGGGGAAATCAGCCCCAGCATTTT. It translates to CASSADRGNQPQHF.

The chain joins TRBV6-1 to TRBJ1-1; D gene ambiguous. CDR1 is MNHNS and CDR2 is SASEGT in the germline V gene. Trimming stripped 3 bases from V and 1 base from J, with 6 bases between. This CDR3 is 13 amino acids long. In DNA, the CDR3 is TGTGCCAGCAGTGACGGTTGGAACACTGAAGCTTTCTTT. Protein sequence: CASSDGWNTEAFF.

The chain joins TRBV15 to TRBJ1-2; 7 nucleotides line up with TRBD1. Germline lookup yields CDR1 LNHNV and CDR2 YYDKDF (reference sequence). The CDR3 loop spans 14 amino acids. The V and J ends lost 4 bases and 2 bases, in that order; junction bases with no gene match: 4. DNA of the CDR3: TGTGCCACCAGCATGGGACAGATCAACTATGGCTACACCTTC. Its translation: CATSMGQINYGYTF.

The chain joins TRBV28 to TRBJ2-6; D remains ambiguous. The CDR3 length is 16 residues. V gave up 3 bases and J gave up 0 bases, with 9 bases separating them. The germline gives CDR1 MDHEN, CDR2 SYDVKM. CDR3 amino acids: CASSLVTASGANVLTF. Here the CDR3 DNA reads TGTGCCAGCAGTTTGGTAACAGCCTCTGGGGCCAACGTCCTGACTTTC.

This clone was detected a few times. One end of the junction fails to match germline, which may point to a read error. Distinct nucleotide sequences in the sample also encode this CDR3. This chain joins TRBV5-4 and TRBJ2-5; TRBD1 matches at 7 bases. This CDR3 has 15 amino acids. Germline V gene lookup returns CDR1 SGHNT and CDR2 YYREEE (reference sequence). The CDR3 sequence: CASSLVGGFQQTQYF. As DNA, the CDR3 is TGTGCCAGCAGCTTAGTAGGGGGCTTCCAACAGACCCAGTACTTC.

By sample fraction, this clone is medium-sized. The genes are TRBV11-2 and TRBJ2-7; TRBD1 matches 7 bases. V gave up 7 bases and J gave up 2 bases; unmatched junction bases: 8. The CDR3 covers 14 residues. Germline V gene data show CDR1 as SGHAT and CDR2 as FQNNGV. In nucleotides, the CDR3 is TGTGCCAGCACTCTAGACAGGGTCCCCTACGAGCAGTACTTC. It specifies CASTLDRVPYEQYF.

The CDR3 DNA follows: TGTGCCAGCAGTTTATGGGGTGGAACAGGGGGCTCCTACGAGCAGTACTTC. This encodes CASSLWGGTGGSYEQYF. V usage is TRBV27 and J usage is TRBJ2-7; 8 bases line up with TRBD1. With 1 base clipped from V and 0 bases from J, the junction kept 8 bases outside the gene matches. The CDR3 contains 17 residues. CDR1 is MNHEY, CDR2 SMNVEV, per germline (reference sequence).

This clone was recorded only once. J is TRBJ1-4 and V is TRBV2, with D unclear. The V gene's germline CDR1 is SNHLY and CDR2 FYNNEI. The CDR3 is 13 residues long. V lost 4 bases and J lost 5, with 8 bases in between. The CDR3 DNA reads as TGTGCCAGCAGTGTTGGAGGGAATGAAAAACTGTTTTTT. Protein sequence: CASSVGGNEKLFF.

The chain combines TRBV7-3 with TRBJ2-1; D may be TRBD1 (5 bases). CDR3 length: 15 amino acids. Germline-derived CDR1 and CDR2 are SGHTA and FQGTGA. V dropped 5 bases and J dropped 0 bases, with 11 bases sitting between them. In DNA form, the CDR3 reads TGTGCCAGCAGCCTCACAGGTGACTCCTACAATGAGCAGTTCTTC. This translates into CASSLTGDSYNEQFF.

This chain uses TRBV27 with TRBJ1-4; TRBD1 matches at 9 bases. Germline CDR1 reads MNHEY; CDR2 reads SMNVEV (reference sequence). Unmatched junction bases numbered 12, after V lost 6 bases and J lost 10 bases. The CDR3 runs to 15 residues. The CDR3: CASSRGGQGGGKLFF. In DNA form, the CDR3 reads TGTGCCAGCAGCCGCGGGGGACAGGGAGGTGGAAAACTGTTTTTT.

This clone was seen only a few times. Other nucleotide sequences from this sample produce the same CDR3. The chain joins TRBV18 to TRBJ2-3; D gene uncertain. This CDR3 comprises 12 residues. Germline loops: CDR1 KGHSH, CDR2 LQKENI. Trimming removed 6 bases at V and 2 bases at J, with 6 bases between. This CDR3 reads CASSPSTDTQYF. The CDR3 DNA reads as TGTGCCAGCTCCCCTTCCACAGATACGCAGTATTTT.

The V call is TRBV2, the J call TRBJ2-5, with 8 bases matching TRBD2. Germline V gene sequence: CDR1 SNHLY, CDR2 FYNNEI. Trimming took 6 bases from V and 5 from J; bases not matched to a gene: 5. CDR3 length: 13 residues. The CDR3 DNA reads TGTGCCAGCAGGAGCGGGGGTGGGGAGACCCAGTACTTC. Translating it yields CASRSGGGETQYF.

The V and J genes are TRBV7-9 and TRBJ2-7; 8 bases map to TRBD1. Germline lookup yields CDR1 SEHNR and CDR2 FQNEAQ (reference sequence). V lost 10 bases to trimming and J lost 4 bases; unmatched junction nucleotides: 6. The CDR3 runs 12 residues. The CDR3 coding sequence is TGTGCCACCGACAGGGGAAGGTACGAGCAGTACTTC. Encoded protein: CATDRGRYEQYF.

The chain links TRBV7-2 to TRBJ2-1; TRBD1 is a possible D gene (6 bases). Germline V gives CDR1 SGHTA, CDR2 FQGNSA. V gave up 5 bases and J gave up 9 bases, with 14 bases separating them. This CDR3 is 13 amino acids long. CDR3 amino acids: CASSPQGPPEQFF. DNA of the CDR3: TGTGCCAGCAGCCCTCAGGGGCCGCCTGAGCAGTTCTTC.

This chain links TRBV6-9 with TRBJ2-7; 9 positions match TRBD1. CDR1 is MNHGY and CDR2 is SVAAGI in the germline V gene. The junction had 5 bases not matched to a gene; V was cut back by 0 bases and J by 2 bases. The CDR3 totals 16 residues. In DNA, the CDR3 is TGTGCCAGCAGTTATTCACTACGGGACAGGGCCTACGAGCAGTACTTC. Its protein is CASSYSLRDRAYEQYF.

In its sample, this clone was seen once. The V gene is TRBV9, the J gene TRBJ2-7; TRBD1 aligns across 8 bases. Germline lookup yields CDR1 SGDLS and CDR2 YYNGEE. This CDR3 is 16 amino acids long. Trimming at V came to 4 bases and at J to 3 bases, leaving 12 bases not matched to a gene. The CDR3 reads CASSPSSPGQDYEQYF. The CDR3 bases are TGTGCCAGCAGCCCGAGCAGCCCGGGACAGGACTACGAGCAGTACTTC. The full variable domain, in which reference TRBV9 and TRBJ2-7 provide the parts outside the CDR3, is DSGVTQTPKHLITATGQRVTLRCSPRSGDLSVYWYQQSLDQGLQFLIQYYNGEERAKGNILERFSAQQFPDLHSELNLSSLELGDSALYFCASSPSSPGQDYEQYFGPGTRLTVT.

The chain uses TRBV29-1 and TRBJ2-2; 7 bases line up with TRBD1. Per the germline V gene, CDR1 is SQVTM and CDR2 is ANQGSEA. CDR3 length equals 14 residues. V trimming: 6 bases; J trimming: 2 bases; junction bases outside the gene matches: 6. The CDR3 here is CSVAGTANTGELFF. In DNA form, the CDR3 reads TGCAGCGTCGCCGGGACAGCTAACACCGGGGAGCTGTTTTTT.

The chain has TRBV5-4 and TRBJ2-7; the match to TRBD1 covers 7 bases. The CDR3 spans 13 residues. Losses at the gene ends were 3 bases for V and 6 bases for J; bases not matched to a gene: 6. The germline V gene encodes CDR1 SGHNT and CDR2 YYREEE (reference sequence). DNA of the CDR3: TGTGCCAGCAGCTCCCCCGGGACAGCCGAGCAGTACTTC. It is translated as CASSSPGTAEQYF.

The rearrangement uses TRBV6-1 and TRBJ1-2; D not resolved. The length of the CDR3 is 14 residues. Germline loops: CDR1 MNHNS, CDR2 SASEGT. Trimming took 1 base from V and 7 from J, leaving 13 bases between them. The CDR3 spells CASSEEPATGGYTF. In DNA, the CDR3 is TGTGCCAGCAGTGAAGAACCCGCAACGGGTGGCTACACCTTC.

This chain uses TRBV19 with TRBJ2-7; 7 nucleotides agree with TRBD2. The CDR3 spans 13 residues. The germline CDR1 and CDR2 sequences are LNHDA and SQIVND (reference sequence). J lost 2 bases, V lost 6 bases, and 4 bases had no gene match. CDR3 sequence: CASRASGAYEQYF. The CDR3 nucleotides are TGTGCCAGTAGAGCTAGCGGAGCCTACGAGCAGTACTTC. The variable domain in full, with the rest retrieved from reference TRBV19 and TRBJ2-7, is DGGITQSPKYLFRKEGQNVTLSCEQNLNHDAMYWYRQDPGQGLRLIYYSQIVNDFQKGDIAEGYSVSREKKESFPLTVTSAQKNPTAFYLCASRASGAYEQYFGPGTRLTVT.

The chain uses TRBV27 and TRBJ2-5; 13 positions match TRBD2. The trim removed 5 bases at V and 5 bases at J, leaving 8 bases unmatched. The CDR3 runs to 16 residues. Germline CDR1 reads MNHEY; CDR2 reads SMNVEV (reference sequence). The CDR3 sequence: CASSPRTSGSGETQYF. CDR3 DNA: TGTGCCAGCAGTCCCCGGACTAGCGGGAGTGGGGAGACCCAGTACTTC.

The chain employs TRBV6-6 and TRBJ2-5; D call uncertain. Germline V gene data show CDR1 as MNHNY and CDR2 as SVGAGI (reference sequence). Trimming removed 2 bases from V and 7 bases from J, with 11 bases in between. The CDR3 runs to 13 residues. CDR3 region: CASSYASYGTQYF. The CDR3 coding sequence is TGTGCCAGCAGTTACGCCTCTTACGGGACCCAGTACTTC.

This clone was counted once. The chain combines TRBV15 with TRBJ1-2; no reliable D call. With 5 bases removed from V and 8 bases from J, the gap between germline ends came to 9 bases. This CDR3 is 11 amino acids long. Germline V CDR1 and CDR2: LNHNV, YYDKDF (reference sequence). CDR3 protein: CATSAGRGYTF. In nucleotides, the CDR3 is TGTGCCACCAGCGCGGGTCGCGGCTACACCTTC.

By sample fraction, this clone is medium-sized. The rearrangement joins TRBV7-6 to TRBJ1-1, with 7 bases that match TRBD1. V shed 5 bases, J shed 7 bases, and the junction held 10 bases outside the gene matches. The length of the CDR3 is 14 residues. Germline CDR1 is SGHVS and CDR2 is FNYEAQ. The CDR3 protein is CASSATGPQSEAFF. DNA for the CDR3: TGTGCCAGCAGCGCGACAGGGCCCCAGAGTGAAGCTTTCTTT. The complete variable domain, with remaining parts taken from reference TRBV7-6 and TRBJ1-1, reads GAGVSQSPRYKVTKRGQDVALRCDPISGHVSLYWYRQALGQGPEFLTYFNYEAQQDKSGLPNDRFSAERPEGSISTLTIQRTEQRDSAMYRCASSATGPQSEAFFGQGTRLTVV.

This CDR3 is CASSLSPGGTGLGTQYF. In nucleotides, the CDR3 is TGCGCCAGCAGCTTGAGCCCAGGTGGGACAGGTTTAGGCACGCAGTATTTT. The chain carries TRBV5-1 and TRBJ2-3, with 8 bases matching TRBD1. The CDR3 spans 17 residues. Germline CDR1 reads SGHRS; CDR2 reads YFSETQ. Unmatched junction bases numbered 16, after V lost 1 base and J lost 9 bases.

The genes are TRBV6-6 and TRBJ2-2; 9 bases are a match to TRBD1. With 6 bases clipped from V and 1 base from J, the junction kept 6 bases outside the gene matches. The CDR3 totals 16 residues. The germline CDR1 and CDR2 sequences are MNHNY and SVGAGI (reference sequence). The CDR3 reads CASSQPGQGNTGELFF. The CDR3 DNA sequence: TGTGCCAGCAGCCAGCCGGGACAGGGGAACACCGGGGAGCTGTTTTTT.

The rearrangement joins TRBV9 to TRBJ2-1; perhaps TRBD1 as D (6 bases). The CDR3 is 15 residues long. CDR1 and CDR2 (germline): SGDLS, YYNGEE. Trimming removed 0 bases at V and 7 bases at J, with 14 bases between. DNA for the CDR3: TGTGCCAGCAGCGTAGGAGGGGGATTGTTGAATGAGCAGTTCTTC. This gives the protein CASSVGGGLLNEQFF.

V usage is TRBV9 and J usage is TRBJ2-2, with 8 bases matching TRBD1. Germline loops: CDR1 SGDLS, CDR2 YYNGEE. Trimming took 0 bases from V and 3 from J; bases not matched to a gene: 1. There are 15 residues in the CDR3. DNA of the CDR3: TGTGCCAGCAGCGTAGCGACAGGGGACACCGGGGAGCTGTTTTTT. Protein: CASSVATGDTGELFF.

The chain links TRBV28 to TRBJ1-1; TRBD1 agrees at 8 bases. Losses at the gene ends were 9 bases for V and 4 bases for J; bases not matched to a gene: 10. CDR1 is MDHEN and CDR2 is SYDVKM in the germline V gene. The CDR3 spans 14 residues. In DNA form, the CDR3 reads TGTGCCAGTAGGACAGGGAGTCTAATCACTGAAGCTTTCTTT. Translation: CASRTGSLITEAFF.